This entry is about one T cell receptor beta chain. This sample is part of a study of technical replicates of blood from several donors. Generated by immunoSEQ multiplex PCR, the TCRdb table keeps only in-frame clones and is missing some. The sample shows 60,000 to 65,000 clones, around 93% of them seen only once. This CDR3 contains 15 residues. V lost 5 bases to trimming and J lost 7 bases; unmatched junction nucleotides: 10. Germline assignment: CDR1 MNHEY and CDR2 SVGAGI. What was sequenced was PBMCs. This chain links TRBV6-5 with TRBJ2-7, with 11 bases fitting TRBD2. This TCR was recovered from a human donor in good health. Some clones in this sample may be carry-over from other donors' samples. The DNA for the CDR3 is TGTGCCAGCAGTCGACTAGCGGGGCTTTACCAAGAGCAGTACTTC. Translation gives CASSRLAGLYQEQYF.